What follows are 27 T cell receptor beta chains derived from one specimen sequenced in a study of blood T cell repertoires in COVID-19. The repertoire was sequenced with immunoSEQ multiplex PCR; TCRdb's copy has only in-frame clones and lacks some. The sample lists approximately 240,000 clones, under 85% seen once, with about 4% in the top ten. The sequenced sample was peripheral blood. The source is a woman in her 40s with active or convalescent COVID-19.

The chain combines TRBV12-3 or TRBV12-4 with TRBJ1-1; 7 bases line up with TRBD1. V was pared by 6 bases and J by 3 bases, with 4 bases of the junction left unmatched. The CDR3 runs to 13 residues. The CDR3 here is CASSSGGYTEAFF. In nucleotides, the CDR3 is TGTGCCAGCAGCTCAGGGGGGTACACTGAAGCTTTCTTT.

The V call is TRBV7-9, the J call TRBJ2-2, with 10 positions matching TRBD2. In germline, CDR1 is SEHNR, CDR2 FQNEAQ (reference sequence). V dropped 0 bases and J dropped 2; count of bases not matched to a gene: 6. The CDR3 contains 18 residues. CDR3 sequence reads: CASSLAPSGGANTGELFF. The DNA for the CDR3 is TGTGCCAGCAGCTTAGCGCCCAGCGGGGGGGCCAACACCGGGGAGCTGTTTTTT.

This clone was counted many times. The gene calls are TRBV19 and TRBJ2-3; D is perhaps TRBD2 (6 bases). With 3 bases removed from V and 2 bases from J, the gap between germline ends came to 15 bases. Per germline, CDR1 LNHDA and CDR2 SQIVND (reference sequence). CDR3 size: 16 residues. The CDR3 nucleotides read TGTGCCAGTAGTATTCGGGGGTTGCCCTACACAGATACGCAGTATTTT. It yields the protein CASSIRGLPYTDTQYF.

This chain joins TRBV12-3 or TRBV12-4 and TRBJ2-5; D may be TRBD2 (5 bases). V was trimmed by 6 bases and J by 5 bases, leaving 10 bases between them. The CDR3 runs 12 residues. The CDR3 DNA is TGTGCCAGCAGCCCCCCGGGGGAGACCCAGTACTTC. It yields the protein CASSPPGETQYF.

As to this clone: Other DNA sequences from this sample encode an identical CDR3 as well. In DNA, the CDR3 is TGTGCCAGCAGTGAGACAGGGGGTAGAAACATTCAGTACTTC. This translates into CASSETGGRNIQYF. The chain couples TRBV2 to TRBJ2-4; 9 bases align to TRBD1. Germline V gene sequence: CDR1 SNHLY, CDR2 FYNNEI. The V gene end was trimmed by 3 bases and the J gene end by 6 bases; junction bases not matched to a gene: 3. This CDR3 comprises 14 residues.

This clone has a handful of counts. This chain joins TRBV7-8 and TRBJ1-3, with TRBD1 identical over 7 bases. The V and J ends lost 0 bases and 0 bases, in that order; junction bases with no gene match: 2. This CDR3 region has 16 residues. Per germline, CDR1 SGHVS and CDR2 FQNEAQ. This CDR3 is CASSLAGQNSGNTIYF. CDR3 nucleotide sequence: TGTGCCAGCAGCTTAGCGGGACAGAACTCTGGAAACACCATATATTTT.

The chain links TRBV11-1 to TRBJ2-5; TRBD2 matches 9 bases. V trimming: 0 bases; J trimming: 2 bases; junction bases outside the gene matches: 1. Germline V gene data show CDR1 as SGHAT and CDR2 as FQDESV (reference sequence). The CDR3 runs 15 residues. This CDR3 is CASSLARGGQETQYF. The CDR3 bases are TGTGCCAGCAGCTTAGCGCGGGGGGGACAAGAGACCCAGTACTTC.

V and J are TRBV27 and TRBJ1-1; the D gene is possibly TRBD1 (6 bases). The CDR3 has 15 residues. Germline CDR1 is MNHEY and CDR2 is SMNVEV (reference sequence). V lost 5 bases and J 0 bases, leaving 13 bases between the germline ends. The DNA for the CDR3 is TGTGCCAGCAGTCGAACGGGACAAATGAACACTGAAGCTTTCTTT. Protein: CASSRTGQMNTEAFF.

The rearrangement uses TRBV11-2 and TRBJ2-2, with D unclear. Germline V gene data show CDR1 as SGHAT and CDR2 as FQNNGV. Deletions cut 4 bases from V and 9 bases from J, with 12 bases between. The CDR3 has 13 residues. The CDR3 DNA reads TGTGCCAGCAGCTCCCCCCTGGCCCGGGAGCTGTTTTTT. Its translation: CASSSPLARELFF. The full variable domain, completed using reference TRBV11-2 and TRBJ2-2, is EAGVAQSPRYKIIEKRQSVAFWCNPISGHATLYWYQQILGQGPKLLIQFQNNGVVDDSQLPKDRFSAERLKGVDSTLKIQPAKLEDSAVYLCASSSPLARELFFGEGSRLTVL.

This chain connects TRBV6-5 to TRBJ2-7; 10 positions agree with TRBD1. The trim removed 5 bases at V and 3 bases at J, leaving 4 bases unmatched. The CDR3 runs to 14 residues. From germline, CDR1 is MNHEY and CDR2 SVGAGI. The CDR3 region is CASSLRTGGYEQYV. The CDR3 region has the DNA TGTGCCAGCAGTCTCCGGACAGGGGGCTACGAGCAGTACGTC.

The chain combines TRBV28 with TRBJ1-2, with D unclear. This CDR3 is 13 amino acids long. Trimming left V 7 bases short and J 7 bases short, with 16 bases between. Germline values: CDR1 MDHEN, CDR2 SYDVKM. In DNA, the CDR3 is TGTGCCAGCACCACCCGGAGGGTTCGTGGCTACACCTTC. It codes for CASTTRRVRGYTF.

The chain is built from TRBV7-9 and TRBJ2-1, with no clear D. V lost 2 bases, J lost 2 bases, and 7 bases lay in between. The germline V gene has CDR1 SEHNR and CDR2 FQNEAQ (reference sequence). The CDR3 spans 14 residues. The CDR3 here is CASSLTVAYNEQFF. Written as DNA, the CDR3 is TGTGCCAGCAGCTTAACGGTGGCCTACAATGAGCAGTTCTTC.

The rearrangement links TRBV5-4 to TRBJ1-1, with 7 bases lining up with TRBD1. This CDR3 spans 15 amino acids. Germline CDR1 SGHNT, CDR2 YYREEE (reference sequence). V lost 4 bases and J lost 5; bases outside the gene matches: 11. The DNA of the CDR3 is TGTGCCAGCAGCGTAGGACAGGCCCTGAGGACTGAAGCTTTCTTT. It encodes CASSVGQALRTEAFF.

The chain links TRBV3-1 (or the pseudogene TRBV3-2) to TRBJ1-6; D is unresolved. This CDR3 comprises 16 residues. V lost 3 bases, J lost 3 bases, and 12 bases lay in between. CDR1 is LGHDT, CDR2 YNNKEL, per germline (reference sequence). Here the CDR3 DNA reads TGTGCCAGCAGCCAGTTTTCCGTTCTCTATAATTCACCCCTCCACTTT. Encoded protein: CASSQFSVLYNSPLHF.

The rearrangement links TRBV6-5 to TRBJ1-5; D is undetermined. Germline values: CDR1 MNHEY, CDR2 SVGAGI. The CDR3 consists of 13 residues. Trimming shortened V by 6 bases and J by 7 bases, and 13 bases separated the two germline ends. As DNA, the CDR3 is TGTGCCAGCAGACTTAATACAGTCCAGCCCCAGCATTTT. Translation: CASRLNTVQPQHF.

The genes are TRBV11-2 and TRBJ2-7; 9 nucleotides line up with TRBD2. J was trimmed by 3 bases and V by 6 bases; bases with no gene match: 3. The CDR3 runs to 13 residues. In germline, CDR1 is SGHAT, CDR2 FQNNGV. This CDR3 reads CASRTSGDYEQYF. For the CDR3, the DNA is TGTGCCAGCAGGACTAGCGGCGACTACGAGCAGTACTTC. The whole variable domain, filled in from reference TRBV11-2 and TRBJ2-7, reads EAGVAQSPRYKIIEKRQSVAFWCNPISGHATLYWYQQILGQGPKLLIQFQNNGVVDDSQLPKDRFSAERLKGVDSTLKIQPAKLEDSAVYLCASRTSGDYEQYFGPGTRLTVT.

This rearrangement joins TRBV28 to TRBJ1-1; tentative D call: TRBD1 (5 bases). Germline V gives CDR1 MDHEN, CDR2 SYDVKM. The V and J ends lost 4 bases and 6 bases respectively, with 12 bases between them. The CDR3 runs to 13 residues. This CDR3 is CASSSYPGAEAFF. CDR3 DNA: TGTGCCAGCAGTTCCTATCCGGGGGCTGAAGCTTTCTTT.

On this clone: This same CDR3 is encoded by further DNA sequences in the sample. This chain connects TRBV7-9 to TRBJ1-6; D remains unclear. The ends were cut back, 0 bases at V and 10 bases at J, with 13 bases in the middle. CDR1 SEHNR and CDR2 FQNEAQ come from the germline V gene (reference sequence). The CDR3 covers 15 residues. CDR3 DNA sequence: TGTGCCAGCAGCTTAGCACTCGGCGAGGGCTCACCCCTCCACTTT. This codes for CASSLALGEGSPLHF.

V and J are TRBV2 and TRBJ2-7; TRBD2 is a possible D gene (5 bases). The CDR3 sequence is 13 residues long. Deletions cut 6 bases from V and 1 base from J, with 10 bases between. Looked up from germline, CDR1 is SNHLY and CDR2 is FYNNEI. This chain's CDR3 is CASRLDSSYEQYF. CDR3 nucleotides: TGTGCCAGCAGATTGGACTCTTCCTACGAGCAGTACTTC.

The CDR3 DNA reads as TGTGCCAGCACCCGGGACACTGCTGAAAAACTGTTTTTT. Translation gives CASTRDTAEKLFF. This sequence joins TRBV18 and TRBJ1-4; perhaps TRBD1 as D (6 bases). The germline V gene has CDR1 KGHSH and CDR2 LQKENI. V was trimmed by 8 bases and J by 7 bases, leaving 14 bases between them. The CDR3 has 13 residues. Looking up the rest from reference TRBV18 and TRBJ1-4 gives the full variable domain: NAGVMQNPRHLVRRRGQEARLRCSPMKGHSHVYWYRQLPEEGLKFMVYLQKENIIDESGMPKERFSAEFPKEGPSILRIQQVVRGDSAAYFCASTRDTAEKLFFGSGTQLSVL.

This clone was found once. The J gene is TRBJ2-5, the V gene TRBV5-4; TRBD2 aligns across 8 bases. Trimming at V came to 3 bases and at J to 2 bases, leaving 9 bases not matched to a gene. CDR3 length: 16 residues. Germline assignment: CDR1 SGHNT and CDR2 YYREEE (reference sequence). In DNA, the CDR3 is TGTGCCAGCAGCTCCCTCCGGGCGGGGGGTCAAGAGACCCAGTACTTC. Its translation: CASSSLRAGGQETQYF.

The rearrangement joins TRBV11-2 to TRBJ1-2; D is possibly TRBD1 (6 bases). The CDR3 covers 15 residues. Trimming left V 5 bases short and J 4 bases short, with 17 bases between. The V gene's germline CDR1 is SGHAT and CDR2 FQNNGV. The chain's CDR3 is CASSREGDLTYGYTF. The CDR3 region has the DNA TGTGCCAGCAGCCGCGAGGGGGACCTTACCTATGGCTACACCTTC.

The chain combines TRBV10-3 with TRBJ1-2, with TRBD1 identical over 8 bases. The V gene's germline CDR1 is ENHRY and CDR2 SYGVKD. The CDR3 runs 16 residues. The trim removed 4 bases at V and 4 bases at J, leaving 11 bases unmatched. The CDR3 region has the DNA TGTGCCATCAGTGCTCCCGGGAGACAGGGGATCTATGGCTACACCTTC. Its protein is CAISAPGRQGIYGYTF.

Turning to this clone: Distinct nucleotide sequences in the sample also encode this CDR3. The J gene is TRBJ1-1, the V gene TRBV12-3 or TRBV12-4, with 8 bases that match TRBD1. This CDR3 spans 13 amino acids. Trimming at V came to 2 bases and at J to 5 bases, leaving 1 base not matched to a gene. This CDR3 reads CASSLQGATEAFF. As DNA, the CDR3 is TGTGCCAGCAGTTTACAGGGGGCGACTGAAGCTTTCTTT.

The genes are TRBV2 and TRBJ1-1, with D perhaps matching TRBD1 (5 bases). In germline, CDR1 is SNHLY, CDR2 FYNNEI. This CDR3 is 12 amino acids long. V lost 6 bases to trimming and J lost 1 base, with 6 bases between them. CDR3 nucleotides: TGTGCCAGCAGGGGGGGGAACACTGAAGCTTTCTTT. Translation gives CASRGGNTEAFF.

The chain uses TRBV29-1 and TRBJ2-3; TRBD2 agrees at 9 bases. Germline CDR1 SQVTM, CDR2 ANQGSEA. The CDR3 runs to 14 residues. V trimming: 1 base; J trimming: 4 bases; junction bases outside the gene matches: 3. Here the CDR3 reads CSVEGGGASDTQYF. Written as DNA, the CDR3 is TGCAGCGTTGAAGGCGGGGGGGCCTCAGATACGCAGTATTTT.

The chain employs TRBV6-5 and TRBJ2-6, with 11 bases lining up with TRBD1. The trim removed 11 bases at V and 4 bases at J, leaving 7 bases unmatched. This CDR3 is 15 amino acids long. Germline lookup yields CDR1 MNHEY and CDR2 SVGAGI. CDR3 bases: TGTGCCGGCGGACAGGGGGCGCGAGGGGCCAACGTCCTGACTTTC. Protein product: CAGGQGARGANVLTF.